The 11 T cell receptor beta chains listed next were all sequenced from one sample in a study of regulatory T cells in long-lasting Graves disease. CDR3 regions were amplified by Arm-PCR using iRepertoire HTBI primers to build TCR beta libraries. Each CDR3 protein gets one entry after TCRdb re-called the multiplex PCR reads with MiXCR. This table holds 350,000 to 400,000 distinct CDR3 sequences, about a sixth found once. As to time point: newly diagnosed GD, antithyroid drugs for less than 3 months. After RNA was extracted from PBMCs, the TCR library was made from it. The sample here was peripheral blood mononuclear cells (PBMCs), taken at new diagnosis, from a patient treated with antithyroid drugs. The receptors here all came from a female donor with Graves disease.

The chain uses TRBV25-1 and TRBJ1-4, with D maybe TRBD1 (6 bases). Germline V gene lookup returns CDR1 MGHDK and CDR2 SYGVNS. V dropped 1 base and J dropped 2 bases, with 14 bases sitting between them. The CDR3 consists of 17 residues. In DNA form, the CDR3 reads TGTGCCAGCAGTGAATCCGCAGGGGTCGGGACTAATGAAAAACTGTTTTTT. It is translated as CASSESAGVGTNEKLFF.

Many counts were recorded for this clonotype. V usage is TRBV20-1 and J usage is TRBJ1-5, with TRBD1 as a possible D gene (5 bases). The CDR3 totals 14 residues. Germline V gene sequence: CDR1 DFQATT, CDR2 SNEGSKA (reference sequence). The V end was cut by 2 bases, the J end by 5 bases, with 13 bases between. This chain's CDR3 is CSARRPGRDQPQHF. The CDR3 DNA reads TGCAGTGCTAGAAGACCGGGACGAGATCAGCCCCAGCATTTT.

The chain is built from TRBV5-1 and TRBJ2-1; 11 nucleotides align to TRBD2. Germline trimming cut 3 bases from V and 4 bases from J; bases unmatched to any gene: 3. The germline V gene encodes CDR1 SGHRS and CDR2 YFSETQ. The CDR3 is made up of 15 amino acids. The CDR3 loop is CASSSPSGGYNEQFF. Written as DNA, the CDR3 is TGCGCCAGCAGCTCCCCTAGCGGGGGGTACAATGAGCAGTTCTTC.

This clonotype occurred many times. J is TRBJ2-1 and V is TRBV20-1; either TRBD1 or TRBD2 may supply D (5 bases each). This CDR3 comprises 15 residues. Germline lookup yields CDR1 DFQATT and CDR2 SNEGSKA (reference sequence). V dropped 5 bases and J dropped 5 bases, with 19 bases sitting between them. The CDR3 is CSAPQPGRGDNEQFF. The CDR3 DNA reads TGCAGTGCTCCACAACCAGGGAGAGGTGACAATGAGCAGTTCTTC.

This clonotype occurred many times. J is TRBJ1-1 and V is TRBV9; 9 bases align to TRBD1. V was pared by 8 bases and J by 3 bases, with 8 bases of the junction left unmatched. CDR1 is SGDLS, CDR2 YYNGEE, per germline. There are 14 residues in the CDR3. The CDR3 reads CASRTGDADTEAFF. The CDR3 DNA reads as TGTGCCAGTCGGACAGGGGATGCGGACACTGAAGCTTTCTTT. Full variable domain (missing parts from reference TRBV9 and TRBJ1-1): DSGVTQTPKHLITATGQRVTLRCSPRSGDLSVYWYQQSLDQGLQFLIQYYNGEERAKGNILERFSAQQFPDLHSELNLSSLELGDSALYFCASRTGDADTEAFFGQGTRLTVV.

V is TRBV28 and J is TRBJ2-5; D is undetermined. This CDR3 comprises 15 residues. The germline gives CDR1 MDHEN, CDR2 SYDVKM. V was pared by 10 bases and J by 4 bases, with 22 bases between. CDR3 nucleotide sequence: TGTGCCACCGCCGCTCCGGGCCTTTCCGGAGAGACCCAGTACTTC. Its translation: CATAAPGLSGETQYF.

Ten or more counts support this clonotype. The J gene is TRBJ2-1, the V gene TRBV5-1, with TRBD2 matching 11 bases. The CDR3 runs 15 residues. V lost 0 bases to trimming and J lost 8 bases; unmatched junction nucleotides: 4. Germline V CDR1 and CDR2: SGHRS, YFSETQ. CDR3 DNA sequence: TGCGCCAGCAGCTTGGCACTAGCGGGAGAGTATGAGCAGTTCTTC. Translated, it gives CASSLALAGEYEQFF.

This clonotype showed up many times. This CDR3 reads CASLLRLSYNEQFF. The DNA of the CDR3 is TGTGCCAGTCTGTTGCGCCTTTCCTACAATGAGCAGTTCTTC. The chain recombines TRBV6-2 or TRBV6-3 with TRBJ2-1; D remains unclear. The V end lost 9 bases, the J end lost 1 base, and 13 bases lay between the germline ends. CDR3 size: 14 residues. The germline V gene encodes CDR1 MNHEY and CDR2 SVGEGT.

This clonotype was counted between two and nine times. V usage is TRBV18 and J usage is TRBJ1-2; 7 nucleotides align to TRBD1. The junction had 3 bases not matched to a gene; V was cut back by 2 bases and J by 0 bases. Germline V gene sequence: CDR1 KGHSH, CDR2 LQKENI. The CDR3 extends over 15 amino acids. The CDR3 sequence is CASSPDRAPNYGYTF. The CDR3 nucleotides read TGTGCCAGCTCACCAGACAGGGCACCTAACTATGGCTACACCTTC. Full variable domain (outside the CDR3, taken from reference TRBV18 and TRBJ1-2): NAGVMQNPRHLVRRRGQEARLRCSPMKGHSHVYWYRQLPEEGLKFMVYLQKENIIDESGMPKERFSAEFPKEGPSILRIQQVVRGDSAAYFCASSPDRAPNYGYTFGSGTRLTVV.

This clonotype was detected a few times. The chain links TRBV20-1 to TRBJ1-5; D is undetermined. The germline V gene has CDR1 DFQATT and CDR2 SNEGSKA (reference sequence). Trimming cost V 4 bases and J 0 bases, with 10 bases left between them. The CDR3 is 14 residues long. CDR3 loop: CSANSPSSNQPQHF. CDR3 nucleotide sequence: TGCAGTGCTAATAGCCCCAGTAGCAATCAGCCCCAGCATTTT.

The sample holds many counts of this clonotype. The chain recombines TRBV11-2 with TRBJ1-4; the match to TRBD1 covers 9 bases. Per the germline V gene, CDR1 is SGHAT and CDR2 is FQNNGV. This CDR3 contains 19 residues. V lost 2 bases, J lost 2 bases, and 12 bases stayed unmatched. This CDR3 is CASSLRWPGQGSTNEKLFF. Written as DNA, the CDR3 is TGTGCCAGCAGCTTACGTTGGCCGGGACAGGGATCGACTAATGAAAAACTGTTTTTT.